This TCR beta chain comes out of a study of cytomegalovirus exposure and HLA in healthy donors. Study details: Caucasian-associated ancestry cluster membership applied to less than 85% of over 350 genotyped donors.

Primers included in the PCR were 60 Vbeta and 13 Jbeta primers. Authors' analysis steps: Around 9.9 million shared chains were among the about 80 million unique TCR beta chains that a later analysis counted. Libraries were prepared by immunoSEQ multiplex PCR; TCRdb keeps only in-frame clonotypes and omits some of them. V and J calls and clone size are given by that table; D and trimming were obtained from the DNA. The sample contains 200,000 or so clones, 75% to 90% of which appear only once. Whole-study results and caveats: In presence/absence analyses, roughly uniform sequencing depth across donors was assumed.

In its sample, this clone was seen once. Its antigen is not known. The donors, nominally healthy at sampling, likely had unrecorded immune exposures. The material sequenced was PBMCs. The TCR was taken from a woman in her forties or fifties in good health and CMV-seropositive.

The CDR3, as DNA: TGTGCCTGGAGTTACAGGGGGGGGAACAATGAGCAGTTCTTC. This translates into CAWSYRGGNNEQFF. V and J are TRBV30 and TRBJ2-1; weak D call: TRBD1 (8 bases). Germline V lookup: CDR1 GTSNPN, CDR2 SVGIG (reference sequence). The germline V and J ends were trimmed by 2 bases and 5 bases, with 13 bases remaining between them. The CDR3 runs 14 residues.